The 21 T cell receptor beta chains listed next were all sequenced from one sample in a study of response to subunit inactivated influenza vaccine. From the RT-PCR reads, TCRdb called clonotypes with MiXCR, one entry per CDR3 protein. The table shows hundreds of thousands of distinct CDR3 sequences, with approximately 15% occurring only once. Source: CD4+ T cells sorted from PBMCs, taken around 25 months after vaccination. The receptor set was obtained from a man aged 50 to 75 who received an inactivated influenza vaccine.

This clonotype was seen a few times. The rearrangement joins TRBV7-8 to TRBJ1-2; D is undetermined. From germline, CDR1 is SGHVS and CDR2 FQNEAQ. Trimming stripped 0 bases from V and 2 bases from J, with 7 bases between. CDR3 length: 14 residues. The CDR3 DNA reads as TGTGCCAGCAGCTTAGCGAGAGAGAACTATGGCTACACCTTC. It yields the protein CASSLARENYGYTF.

The gene calls are TRBV28 and TRBJ1-6; D might be TRBD1 (5 bases). The CDR3 contains 15 residues. The ends were cut back, 10 bases at V and 8 bases at J, with 21 bases in the middle. The germline V gene encodes CDR1 MDHEN and CDR2 SYDVKM. CDR3 amino acids: CAISRDRLRDSPLHF. The CDR3 nucleotides are TGTGCCATAAGCAGGGATAGACTAAGGGATTCACCCCTCCACTTT.

This clonotype was observed a handful of times. The V gene is TRBV9, the J gene TRBJ1-1; a possible D gene is TRBD1 (5 bases). Germline loops: CDR1 SGDLS, CDR2 YYNGEE. V was trimmed by 3 bases and J by 6 bases, leaving 18 bases between them. This CDR3 region has 15 residues. CDR3 sequence reads: CASSGGDSWVAEAFF. In nucleotides, the CDR3 is TGTGCCAGCAGCGGAGGGGACTCTTGGGTCGCTGAAGCTTTCTTT.

This clonotype was observed a handful of times. This chain links TRBV28 with TRBJ2-3; 9 bases match TRBD2. V trimming: 4 bases; J trimming: 5 bases; junction bases outside the gene matches: 10. Germline V gene sequence: CDR1 MDHEN, CDR2 SYDVKM. This CDR3 has 16 residues. CDR3 sequence reads: CASSSPQRGVVDTQYF. The CDR3 DNA is TGTGCCAGCAGTTCCCCCCAGCGGGGGGTGGTAGATACGCAGTATTTT.

The rearrangement uses TRBV3-1 and TRBJ1-3; D remains unclear. Germline CDR1 and CDR2: LGHDT and YNNKEL (reference sequence). V gave up 4 bases and J gave up 3 bases, with 13 bases separating them. The CDR3 runs to 15 residues. This CDR3 is CASSRSVALGNTIYF. CDR3 DNA sequence: TGTGCCAGCAGCCGTTCTGTGGCACTTGGAAACACCATATATTTT.

This clonotype showed up just a few times. The V call is TRBV19, the J call TRBJ2-1, with 7 positions matching TRBD1. The germline gives CDR1 LNHDA, CDR2 SQIVND (reference sequence). The CDR3 runs 17 residues. The ends lost 6 bases at V and 0 bases at J; junction bases unmatched: 11. The CDR3 nucleotides read TGTGCCAGTAGGACCTTGACAGGGCAGAGCTCCTACAATGAGCAGTTCTTC. Its protein is CASRTLTGQSSYNEQFF.

The chain uses TRBV6-1 and TRBJ2-1; 9 nucleotides match TRBD2. V was pared by 7 bases and J by 7 bases, with 8 bases of the junction left unmatched. Germline CDR1 and CDR2: MNHNS and SASEGT. This CDR3 is 14 amino acids long. Here the CDR3 reads CASIAGDPPNEQFF. The CDR3, as DNA: TGTGCCAGCATAGCGGGAGACCCGCCGAATGAGCAGTTCTTC.

The genes are TRBV2 and TRBJ2-1; 9 bases align to TRBD2. CDR3 size: 16 residues. Germline V lookup: CDR1 SNHLY, CDR2 FYNNEI. The junction had 9 bases not matched to a gene; V was cut back by 5 bases and J by 4 bases. The DNA for the CDR3 is TGTGCCAGCAGTTTTCTGGCGGGAGGGCCATACAATGAGCAGTTCTTC. Encoded protein: CASSFLAGGPYNEQFF.

The rearrangement joins TRBV5-1 to TRBJ1-2; TRBD1 aligns across 9 bases. V lost 3 bases to trimming and J lost 4 bases; unmatched junction nucleotides: 4. This CDR3 has 14 residues. Germline V gene sequence: CDR1 SGHRS, CDR2 YFSETQ. The CDR3 coding sequence is TGCGCCAGCAGCTCAGGGACAGGGCGCTATGGCTACACCTTC. This sequence encodes CASSSGTGRYGYTF.

This chain joins TRBV12-3 or TRBV12-4 and TRBJ2-3; 10 positions agree with TRBD1. J lost 5 bases, V lost 6 bases, and 14 bases had no gene match. CDR3 length: 17 amino acids. The CDR3 nucleotides are TGTGCCAGCAGCCATTCCTGGACAGGGGGAAGGGGAGATACGCAGTATTTT. Translation gives CASSHSWTGGRGDTQYF.

This clonotype came up a few times. V gene TRBV12-3 or TRBV12-4 combines with J gene TRBJ2-1, with D tentatively TRBD1 (6 bases). There are 16 residues in the CDR3. V shed 6 bases and J shed 9 bases, with 24 bases lying between them. This CDR3 reads CASSSQIDRRRFEQFF. The CDR3 DNA follows: TGTGCCAGCAGCTCCCAGATCGACAGGCGCAGATTTGAGCAGTTCTTC.

The V and J genes are TRBV10-3 and TRBJ2-7; D perhaps matches TRBD2 (6 bases). This CDR3 spans 12 amino acids. Per germline, CDR1 ENHRY and CDR2 SYGVKD. V dropped 4 bases and J dropped 6 bases, with 10 bases sitting between them. This CDR3 is CAISGRVAEQYF. CDR3 DNA: TGTGCCATCAGTGGGAGGGTCGCCGAGCAGTACTTC.

This clonotype was recorded many times. The rearrangement uses TRBV7-2 and TRBJ2-7; D ambiguous. The V end lost 4 bases, the J end lost 6 bases, and 22 bases lay between the germline ends. The CDR3 is 16 residues long. The germline CDR1 and CDR2 sequences are SGHTA and FQGNSA. CDR3 loop: CASSSTLWETGGEQYF. Here the CDR3 DNA reads TGTGCCAGCAGCTCAACATTGTGGGAAACGGGTGGCGAGCAGTACTTC.

This clonotype was counted between two and nine times. This chain joins TRBV20-1 and TRBJ1-6, with a weak D call TRBD1 (6 bases). The germline gives CDR1 DFQATT, CDR2 SNEGSKA (reference sequence). V shed 5 bases and J shed 7 bases, with 9 bases lying between them. The CDR3 totals 12 residues. CDR3 DNA: TGCAGTGCTGGGGGCCTCAATTCACCCCTCCACTTT. It translates to CSAGGLNSPLHF.

The rearrangement joins TRBV11-1 to TRBJ2-3, with D perhaps matching TRBD1 or TRBD2 (7 bases each). Trimming stripped 5 bases from V and 2 bases from J, with 17 bases between. Per germline, CDR1 SGHAT and CDR2 FQDESV (reference sequence). CDR3 length: 16 amino acids. This CDR3 reads CASSPWGGQTTDTQYF. In DNA, the CDR3 is TGTGCCAGCAGCCCGTGGGGGGGACAGACCACAGATACGCAGTATTTT.

This sequence joins TRBV27 and TRBJ1-2, with TRBD1 matching over 9 bases. Germline V lookup: CDR1 MNHEY, CDR2 SMNVEV (reference sequence). With V trimmed by 5 bases and J by 3 bases, 7 bases remained unmatched. This CDR3 region has 15 residues. CDR3 DNA: TGTGCCAGCAGTCCGGGACAGGGACCTTACTATGGCTACACCTTC. This encodes CASSPGQGPYYGYTF.

This clonotype was seen many times. The chain joins TRBV6-1 to TRBJ1-4; 7 nucleotides align to TRBD1. Germline V lookup: CDR1 MNHNS, CDR2 SASEGT. The J segment lost 2 bases and the V segment lost 7 bases, leaving 7 bases of the junction unmatched. CDR3 length: 15 residues. The CDR3 nucleotides are TGTGCCAGCACCGCGACAGGGAACACTAATGAAAAACTGTTTTTT. Translating gives CASTATGNTNEKLFF.

V gene TRBV7-9 combines with J gene TRBJ2-7, with 9 bases matching TRBD1. Germline V gene sequence: CDR1 SEHNR, CDR2 FQNEAQ (reference sequence). This CDR3 contains 14 residues. Trimming took 4 bases from V and 6 from J; bases not matched to a gene: 7. CDR3 coding DNA: TGTGCCAGCAGCTCACACAGGGGGCGCGGCGAGCAGTACTTC. Protein product: CASSSHRGRGEQYF.

This clonotype rates as medium-sized. The CDR3 region has the DNA TGTGCCATCAGTGAAAGCAGCTCTGGAAACACCATATATTTT. It translates to CAISESSSGNTIYF. The chain recombines TRBV10-3 with TRBJ1-3, with D unresolved. The CDR3 is made up of 14 amino acids. V dropped 3 bases and J dropped 0 bases, with 6 bases sitting between them. Germline CDR1 is ENHRY and CDR2 is SYGVKD.

This clonotype was recorded a few times. V gene TRBV5-1 combines with J gene TRBJ1-6; D ambiguous. The V and J ends lost 4 bases and 7 bases respectively, with 12 bases between them. Germline V lookup: CDR1 SGHRS, CDR2 YFSETQ. The CDR3 runs to 14 residues. CDR3 sequence (DNA): TGCGCCAGCAGCCTGGACGGACCCAATTCACCCCTCCACTTT. Amino acid sequence: CASSLDGPNSPLHF. Combining the CDR3 with reference TRBV5-1 and TRBJ1-6 gives the whole variable domain KAGVTQTPRYLIKTRGQQVTLSCSPISGHRSVSWYQQTPGQGLQFLFEYFSETQRNKGNFPGRFSGRQFSNSRSEMNVSTLELGDSALYLCASSLDGPNSPLHFGNGTRLTVT.

This clonotype has a handful of counts. This chain connects TRBV15 to TRBJ1-5, with D tentatively TRBD1 (6 bases). The V end lost 2 bases, the J end lost 5 bases, and 13 bases lay between the germline ends. The CDR3 has 15 amino acids. The V gene's germline CDR1 is LNHNV and CDR2 YYDKDF (reference sequence). The chain's CDR3 is CATSRSGVRYQPQHF. The CDR3 nucleotides are TGTGCCACCAGCAGATCAGGGGTTCGGTATCAGCCCCAGCATTTT.